The clone carrying this TCR beta chain was picked up one time. The antigen is not known. Cultured CD4+ T-cell DNA underwent Oncomine TCR Beta short-read sequencing. TCRdb recomputed calls from the PCR reads with MiXCR, one row per CDR3 protein. This table holds more than 8,000 distinct CDR3 sequences, about 28% found once. Treatment indicated: 10-day PBMC culture with coronavirus spike peptide pools or control peptides (ViraFEST assay). Germline V gives CDR1 KGHSH, CDR2 LQKENI. The CDR3 runs 13 residues. Deletions cut 3 bases from V and 9 bases from J, with 11 bases between. This specimen comes from a study of vaccination and CD4 T cells after COVID-19.

This rearrangement joins TRBV18 to TRBJ2-2; D is possibly TRBD2 (6 bases). The clonotype was recovered from a human donor who had recovered from COVID-19. The material was CD4+ T cells from blood, cultured in vitro, obtained after SARS-CoV-2 vaccination. The CDR3 sequence: CASSPGGDRELFF. The CDR3 region has the DNA TGTGCCAGCTCACCGGGGGGTGACCGGGAGCTGTTTTTT.